These 28 T cell receptor beta chains were sequenced from one sample in a study of shared clonotypes between healthy human individuals. The naive CD8 population came from CD45RO-negative cells selected for CCR7, without terminally differentiated effector memory CD45RA+ cells. Libraries were prepared by immunoSEQ multiplex PCR; TCRdb keeps only in-frame clonotypes and omits some of them. The sample has about 2.2 million clones; 85% to 95% are singletons. Sequences were obtained from naive CD8+ T cells from PBMCs. The receptors come from a man between 18 and 29 years old in good health. Some clones in this sample may be carry-over from other donors' samples.

The CDR3 protein is CASHSRDDSYEQYF. As DNA, the CDR3 is TGTGCCAGCCACTCCCGGGACGACTCCTACGAGCAGTACTTC. The rearrangement uses TRBV11-2 and TRBJ2-7; D possibly uses TRBD1 or TRBD2 (5 bases each). The germline V and J ends were trimmed by 8 bases and 0 bases, with 14 bases remaining between them. This CDR3 is 14 amino acids long. From germline, CDR1 is SGHAT and CDR2 FQNNGV.

V and J are TRBV7-2 and TRBJ2-3, with 12 positions matching TRBD2. Unmatched junction bases numbered 7, after V lost 4 bases and J lost 2 bases. This CDR3 has 17 amino acids. The germline V gene has CDR1 SGHTA and CDR2 FQGNSA. CDR3 bases: TGTGCCAGCAGCTCCCGGACTAGCGGGACATTCACAGATACGCAGTATTTT. Translating gives CASSSRTSGTFTDTQYF.

This rearrangement joins TRBV5-1 to TRBJ2-3, with 9 bases fitting TRBD2. This CDR3 spans 17 amino acids. From germline, CDR1 is SGHRS and CDR2 YFSETQ. V dropped 1 base and J dropped 4; count of bases not matched to a gene: 10. CDR3 amino acids: CASSLLWAGGPADTQYF. CDR3 DNA sequence: TGCGCCAGCAGCTTGCTATGGGCGGGAGGGCCCGCAGATACGCAGTATTTT. Full variable domain (outside the CDR3, taken from reference TRBV5-1 and TRBJ2-3): KAGVTQTPRYLIKTRGQQVTLSCSPISGHRSVSWYQQTPGQGLQFLFEYFSETQRNKGNFPGRFSGRQFSNSRSEMNVSTLELGDSALYLCASSLLWAGGPADTQYFGPGTRLTVL.

V usage is TRBV7-2 and J usage is TRBJ2-7; 7 bases match TRBD2. The CDR3 extends over 17 amino acids. V lost 1 base and J lost 2; bases outside the gene matches: 11. Germline V lookup: CDR1 SGHTA, CDR2 FQGNSA. Written as DNA, the CDR3 is TGTGCCAGCAGCTTAGAACGTTCCACGGGAGGTCCCTACGAGCAGTACTTC. Translation: CASSLERSTGGPYEQYF. Supplemented by reference TRBV7-2 and TRBJ2-7, the full variable domain reads GAGVSQSPSNKVTEKGKDVELRCDPISGHTALYWYRQSLGQGLEFLIYFQGNSAPDKSGLPSDRFSAERTGGSVSTLTIQRTQQEDSAVYLCASSLERSTGGPYEQYFGPGTRLTVT.

The J gene is TRBJ2-7, the V gene TRBV4-2; TRBD2 agrees at 8 bases. V was clipped by 0 bases and J by 1 base; unmatched bases: 5. Germline loops: CDR1 LGHNA, CDR2 YNFKEQ. CDR3 length: 16 amino acids. CDR3 sequence (DNA): TGTGCCAGCAGCCAAGATTCACTAGCGGAATCCTACGAGCAGTACTTC. This codes for CASSQDSLAESYEQYF.

The chain is built from TRBV28 and TRBJ1-1; no reliable D call. CDR1 MDHEN and CDR2 SYDVKM come from the germline V gene. The CDR3 runs to 15 residues. V lost 4 bases and J lost 10, with 22 bases in between. The CDR3 spells CASSSTLGRGRVAFF. CDR3 in DNA: TGTGCCAGCAGTTCGACCCTCGGGCGAGGTAGAGTAGCTTTCTTT.

The rearrangement uses TRBV27 and TRBJ2-1; 7 positions match TRBD1. Trimming removed 5 bases from V and 7 bases from J; junction bases left unmatched: 11. The V gene's germline CDR1 is MNHEY and CDR2 SMNVEV (reference sequence). There are 15 residues in the CDR3. The CDR3 sequence is CASSIDRALRNEQFF. The DNA of the CDR3 is TGTGCCAGCAGTATAGACAGGGCCCTACGGAATGAGCAGTTCTTC.

J is TRBJ2-7 and V is TRBV10-2; 8 bases agree with TRBD2. The CDR3 is 14 residues long. Unmatched junction bases numbered 9, after V lost 6 bases and J lost 5 bases. The germline V gene has CDR1 WSHSY and CDR2 SAAADI. The CDR3: CASSVSGIPDEQYF. The CDR3 nucleotides are TGCGCCAGCAGCGTTAGCGGGATTCCGGACGAGCAGTACTTC.

The chain carries TRBV10-3 and TRBJ2-7, with D maybe TRBD1 (6 bases). The germline CDR1 and CDR2 sequences are ENHRY and SYGVKD. Trimming took 1 base from V and 1 from J, leaving 14 bases between them. The CDR3 runs to 16 residues. CDR3 sequence reads: CAISELGTTDSYEQYF. The CDR3 DNA follows: TGTGCCATCAGTGAGTTAGGGACAACTGATTCCTACGAGCAGTACTTC.

CDR3 sequence reads: CASSLAPGGFTDTQYF. The CDR3 DNA sequence: TGTGCCAGCAGCTTAGCTCCGGGAGGGTTCACAGATACGCAGTATTTT. This chain links TRBV7-9 with TRBJ2-3; TRBD2 agrees at 8 bases. The CDR3 is 16 residues long. Germline V CDR1 and CDR2: SEHNR, FQNEAQ (reference sequence). Unmatched junction bases numbered 4, after V lost 0 bases and J lost 2 bases.

V and J are TRBV9 and TRBJ2-2, with D possibly being TRBD1 (5 bases). V dropped 4 bases and J dropped 4 bases, with 11 bases sitting between them. CDR1 SGDLS and CDR2 YYNGEE come from the germline V gene. The CDR3 is 14 residues long. The CDR3 sequence is CASSTFDSTGELFF. As DNA, the CDR3 is TGTGCCAGCAGCACCTTCGACAGCACCGGGGAGCTGTTTTTT.

The chain recombines TRBV5-1 with TRBJ1-3, with D possibly being TRBD1 (5 bases). The V gene lost 2 bases and the J gene lost 0 bases, with 9 bases spanning the gap. Germline V gene sequence: CDR1 SGHRS, CDR2 YFSETQ. The CDR3 runs 15 residues. CDR3 coding DNA: TGCGCCAGCAGCTTTCTGGGACTCTCTGGAAACACCATATATTTT. Protein sequence: CASSFLGLSGNTIYF.

The chain recombines TRBV9 with TRBJ2-1, with TRBD2 as a possible D gene (6 bases). The CDR3 extends over 15 amino acids. V lost 4 bases, J lost 7 bases, and 18 bases lay in between. CDR1 is SGDLS and CDR2 is YYNGEE in the germline V gene. CDR3 loop: CASSSRSGTSNEQFF. The CDR3 DNA follows: TGTGCCAGCAGCTCACGTTCCGGGACTTCGAATGAGCAGTTCTTC. The entire variable domain, with the rest obtained from reference TRBV9 and TRBJ2-1, is as follows: DSGVTQTPKHLITATGQRVTLRCSPRSGDLSVYWYQQSLDQGLQFLIQYYNGEERAKGNILERFSAQQFPDLHSELNLSSLELGDSALYFCASSSRSGTSNEQFFGPGTRLTVL.

This chain links TRBV27 with TRBJ2-7; D may match TRBD1 or TRBD2 (7 bases each). Deletions cut 3 bases from V and 0 bases from J, with 12 bases between. Germline assignment: CDR1 MNHEY and CDR2 SMNVEV (reference sequence). CDR3 size: 15 residues. The chain's CDR3 is CASSLQGGFSYEQYF. As DNA, the CDR3 is TGTGCCAGCAGTTTGCAGGGGGGGTTCTCCTACGAGCAGTACTTC.

In DNA form, the CDR3 reads TGTGCCAGCAGCGCCCAGCCAAGACTAGCGGGAGGCACAGATACGCAGTATTTT. It yields the protein CASSAQPRLAGGTDTQYF. The rearrangement joins TRBV9 to TRBJ2-3; TRBD2 aligns across 12 bases. J gave up 1 base and V 3 bases, and 9 bases lay outside the gene matches. The CDR3 is 18 amino acids. Germline assignment: CDR1 SGDLS and CDR2 YYNGEE.

About this clone: Additional DNA sequences in this sample encode the identical CDR3. V usage is TRBV5-4 and J usage is TRBJ2-7, with a possible D match to TRBD1 (6 bases). Germline CDR1 is SGHNT and CDR2 is YYREEE (reference sequence). The CDR3 contains 13 residues. V was pared by 4 bases and J by 2 bases, with 10 bases between. This chain's CDR3 is CASSPTGTYEQYF. In DNA, the CDR3 is TGTGCCAGCAGCCCCACAGGGACCTACGAGCAGTACTTC.

This sequence joins TRBV27 and TRBJ2-1; 7 nucleotides line up with TRBD2. J lost 8 bases, V lost 5 bases, and 3 bases had no gene match. This CDR3 has 12 residues. Germline CDR1 is MNHEY and CDR2 is SMNVEV (reference sequence). CDR3 nucleotides: TGTGCCAGCAGTATGCTAGCGGATGAGCAGTTCTTC. Protein: CASSMLADEQFF.

The rearrangement uses TRBV5-4 and TRBJ2-7; 10 bases are shared with TRBD1. J was trimmed by 6 bases and V by 4 bases; bases with no gene match: 7. The germline V gene encodes CDR1 SGHNT and CDR2 YYREEE (reference sequence). This CDR3 is built from 14 residues. CDR3 in amino acids: CASSPGTGAPEQYF. Here the CDR3 DNA reads TGTGCCAGCAGCCCCGGGACAGGGGCTCCCGAGCAGTACTTC.

This clone was recorded a few times. This sequence joins TRBV7-3 and TRBJ1-1; D is ambiguous. Between the trimmed V and J ends, which lost 5 bases and 7 bases, there was a span of 17 bases. This CDR3 has 14 residues. Germline assignment: CDR1 SGHTA and CDR2 FQGTGA. Here the CDR3 reads CASSPGMSGDEAFF. CDR3 bases: TGTGCCAGCAGCCCCGGCATGAGCGGGGATGAAGCTTTCTTT.

J is TRBJ1-3 and V is TRBV28; D gene ambiguous. In germline, CDR1 is MDHEN, CDR2 SYDVKM. This CDR3 is 16 amino acids long. V lost 7 bases and J lost 1, with 17 bases in between. CDR3: CASTSNWEKSGNTIYF. CDR3 sequence (DNA): TGTGCCAGCACCTCAAATTGGGAGAAGTCTGGAAACACCATATATTTT.

This chain joins TRBV4-3 and TRBJ2-1; D is unresolved. V was trimmed by 2 bases and J by 3 bases, leaving 11 bases between them. Germline CDR1 and CDR2: LGHNA and YSLEER. This CDR3 comprises 15 residues. CDR3 amino acids: CASSQRYSIYNEQFF. DNA for the CDR3: TGCGCCAGCAGCCAAAGGTACAGTATCTACAATGAGCAGTTCTTC.

This sequence joins TRBV15 and TRBJ2-7, with D possibly matching TRBD1 (10 bases). V was trimmed by 5 bases and J by 2 bases, leaving 28 bases between them. This CDR3 contains 19 residues. From germline, CDR1 is LNHNV and CDR2 YYDKDF (reference sequence). The CDR3 sequence: CATSGDRGSEAGGAYEQYF. Here the CDR3 DNA reads TGTGCCACCAGCGGGGACAGGGGATCGGAAGCGGGAGGCGCCTACGAGCAGTACTTC.

This clone came up a few times. The same CDR3 arises from other DNA sequences in this sample as well. The chain joins TRBV9 to TRBJ1-1; the D is unclear. The CDR3 contains 12 residues. Germline CDR1 and CDR2: SGDLS and YYNGEE. Trimming took 3 bases from V and 1 from J, leaving 4 bases between them. The CDR3 spells CASSASNTEAFF. The DNA of the CDR3 is TGTGCCAGCAGCGCCTCGAACACTGAAGCTTTCTTT. The full variable domain, in which reference TRBV9 and TRBJ1-1 provide the parts outside the CDR3, is DSGVTQTPKHLITATGQRVTLRCSPRSGDLSVYWYQQSLDQGLQFLIQYYNGEERAKGNILERFSAQQFPDLHSELNLSSLELGDSALYFCASSASNTEAFFGQGTRLTVV.

This chain joins TRBV6-6 and TRBJ2-7; the match to TRBD1 covers 8 bases. V trimming: 5 bases; J trimming: 6 bases; junction bases outside the gene matches: 6. The CDR3 sequence is 13 residues long. Germline-derived CDR1 and CDR2 are MNHNY and SVGAGI (reference sequence). This chain's CDR3 is CASSVYRGSEQYF. In DNA form, the CDR3 reads TGTGCCAGCAGTGTCTACAGGGGGTCCGAGCAGTACTTC.

The rearrangement uses TRBV29-1 and TRBJ2-7, with 8 bases identical to TRBD2. V lost 2 bases and J lost 2; bases outside the gene matches: 11. CDR1 and CDR2 (germline): SQVTM, ANQGSEA. The CDR3 is made up of 16 amino acids. The DNA for the CDR3 is TGCAGCGTTGAAAAGGATGGGCGGGAGGCCCCCTACGAGCAGTACTTC. Its translation is CSVEKDGREAPYEQYF.

The chain employs TRBV5-1 and TRBJ2-5; D may be TRBD1 or TRBD2 (6 bases each). This CDR3 region has 15 residues. The germline V gene encodes CDR1 SGHRS and CDR2 YFSETQ. Trimming removed 1 base from V and 5 bases from J, with 15 bases in between. DNA of the CDR3: TGCGCCAGCAGCTTGCTGCCGGGGGCAGGGGAGACCCAGTACTTC. It is translated as CASSLLPGAGETQYF.

The chain is built from TRBV28 and TRBJ1-3; D not certain. The germline V and J ends were trimmed by 5 bases and 0 bases, with 14 bases remaining between them. CDR1 is MDHEN and CDR2 is SYDVKM in the germline V gene. The CDR3 has 16 residues. CDR3 sequence: CASSEDGTYSGNTIYF. In DNA, the CDR3 is TGTGCCAGCAGTGAGGACGGAACCTACTCTGGAAACACCATATATTTT.

This chain joins TRBV9 and TRBJ2-5, with D possibly called TRBD1 or TRBD2 (5 bases each). The germline CDR1 and CDR2 sequences are SGDLS and YYNGEE. V gave up 0 bases and J gave up 4 bases, with 10 bases separating them. The CDR3 sequence is 14 residues long. The CDR3 sequence: CASSVGGEGETQYF. The CDR3 DNA sequence: TGTGCCAGCAGCGTAGGAGGGGAAGGAGAGACCCAGTACTTC. Looking up the rest from reference TRBV9 and TRBJ2-5 gives the full variable domain: DSGVTQTPKHLITATGQRVTLRCSPRSGDLSVYWYQQSLDQGLQFLIQYYNGEERAKGNILERFSAQQFPDLHSELNLSSLELGDSALYFCASSVGGEGETQYFGPGTRLLVL.